The sequence of this T cell receptor (beta chain) was determined in a study of T cells in tumors and immune-related adverse events. Germline CDR1 SGHTA, CDR2 FQGNSA. V lost 3 bases to trimming and J lost 4 bases, with 4 bases between them. There are 12 residues in the CDR3. The assay was immunoSEQ multiplex PCR, and TCRdb's table has in-frame clones only and misses some. The sample has about 22,000 clones, under 95% seen once. The sequence came from a female donor with metastatic renal cell carcinoma. This rearrangement joins TRBV7-2 to TRBJ1-3; D is unresolved. The source material was lymph node tissue, sampled from a patient treated with anti-PD-1 therapy. CDR3 residues: CASSFPGNTIYF. The CDR3 coding sequence is TGTGCCAGCAGCTTCCCCGGAAACACCATATATTTT.